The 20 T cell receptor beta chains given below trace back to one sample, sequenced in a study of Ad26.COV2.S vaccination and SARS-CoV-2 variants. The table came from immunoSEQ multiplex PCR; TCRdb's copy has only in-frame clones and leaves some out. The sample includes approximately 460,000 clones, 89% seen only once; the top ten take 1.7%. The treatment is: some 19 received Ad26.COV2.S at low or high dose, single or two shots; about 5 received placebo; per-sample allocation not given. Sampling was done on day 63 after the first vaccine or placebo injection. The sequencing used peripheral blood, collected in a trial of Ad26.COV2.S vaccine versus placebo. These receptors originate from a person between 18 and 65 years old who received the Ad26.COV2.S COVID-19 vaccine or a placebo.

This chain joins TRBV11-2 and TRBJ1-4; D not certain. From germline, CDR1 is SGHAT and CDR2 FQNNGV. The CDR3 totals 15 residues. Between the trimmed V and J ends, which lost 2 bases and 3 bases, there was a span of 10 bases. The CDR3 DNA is TGTGCCAGCAGCTTATCCGTGGGGTCTAATGAAAAACTGTTTTTT. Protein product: CASSLSVGSNEKLFF. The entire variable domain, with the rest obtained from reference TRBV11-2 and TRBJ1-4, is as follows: EAGVAQSPRYKIIEKRQSVAFWCNPISGHATLYWYQQILGQGPKLLIQFQNNGVVDDSQLPKDRFSAERLKGVDSTLKIQPAKLEDSAVYLCASSLSVGSNEKLFFGSGTQLSVL.

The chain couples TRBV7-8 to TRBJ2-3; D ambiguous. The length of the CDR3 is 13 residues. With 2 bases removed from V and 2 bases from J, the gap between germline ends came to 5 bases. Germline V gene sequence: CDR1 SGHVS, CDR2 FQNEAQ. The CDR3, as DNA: TGTGCCAGCAGCTTATCCACCACAGATACGCAGTATTTT. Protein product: CASSLSTTDTQYF. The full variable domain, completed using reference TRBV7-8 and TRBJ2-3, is GAGVSQSPRYKVAKRGQDVALRCDPISGHVSLFWYQQALGQGPEFLTYFQNEAQLDKSGLPSDRFFAERPEGSVSTLKIQRTQQEDSAVYLCASSLSTTDTQYFGPGTRLTVL.

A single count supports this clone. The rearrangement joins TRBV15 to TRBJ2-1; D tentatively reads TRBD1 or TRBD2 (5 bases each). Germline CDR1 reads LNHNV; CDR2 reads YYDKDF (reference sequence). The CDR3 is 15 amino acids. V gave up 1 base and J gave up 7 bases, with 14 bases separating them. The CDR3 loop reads CATSRAPGPQNEQFF. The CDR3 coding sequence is TGTGCCACCAGCAGAGCTCCGGGACCTCAGAATGAGCAGTTCTTC. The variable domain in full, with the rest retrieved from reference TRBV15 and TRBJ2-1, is DAMVIQNPRYQVTQFGKPVTLSCSQTLNHNVMYWYQQKSSQAPKLLFHYYDKDFNNEADTPDNFQSRRPNTSFCFLDIRSPGLGDTAMYLCATSRAPGPQNEQFFGPGTRLTVL.

The DNA for the CDR3 is TGTGCCAGCAGCTTCAGCAGGGGCATCGATGAAAAACTGTTTTTT. Residues: CASSFSRGIDEKLFF. The rearrangement joins TRBV7-2 to TRBJ1-4; the D gene is possibly TRBD1 (6 bases). Trimming stripped 3 bases from V and 6 bases from J, with 14 bases between. Germline loops: CDR1 SGHTA, CDR2 FQGNSA. The CDR3 is 15 amino acids.

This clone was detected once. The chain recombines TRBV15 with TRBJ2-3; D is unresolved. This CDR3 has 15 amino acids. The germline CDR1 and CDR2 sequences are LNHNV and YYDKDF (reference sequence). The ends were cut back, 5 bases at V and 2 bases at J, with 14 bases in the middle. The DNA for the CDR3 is TGTGCCACCAGCGGAAGACGGACCCTCACAGATACGCAGTATTTT. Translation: CATSGRRTLTDTQYF. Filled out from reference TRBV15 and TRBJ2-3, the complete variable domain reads DAMVIQNPRYQVTQFGKPVTLSCSQTLNHNVMYWYQQKSSQAPKLLFHYYDKDFNNEADTPDNFQSRRPNTSFCFLDIRSPGLGDTAMYLCATSGRRTLTDTQYFGPGTRLTVL.

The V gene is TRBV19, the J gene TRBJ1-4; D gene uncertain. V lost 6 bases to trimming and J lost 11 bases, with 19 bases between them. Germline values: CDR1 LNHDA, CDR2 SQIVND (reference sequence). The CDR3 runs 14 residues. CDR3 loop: CASRDIERVEKLFF. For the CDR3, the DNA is TGTGCCAGTAGGGATATTGAGAGAGTGGAGAAACTGTTTTTT.

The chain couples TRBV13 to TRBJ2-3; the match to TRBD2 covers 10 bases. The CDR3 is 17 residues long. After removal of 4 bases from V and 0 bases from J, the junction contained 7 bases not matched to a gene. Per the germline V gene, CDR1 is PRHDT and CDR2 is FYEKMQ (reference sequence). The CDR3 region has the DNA TGTGCCAGCAGCTCAAGACTAGCGGGTTCTAGCACAGATACGCAGTATTTT. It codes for CASSSRLAGSSTDTQYF.

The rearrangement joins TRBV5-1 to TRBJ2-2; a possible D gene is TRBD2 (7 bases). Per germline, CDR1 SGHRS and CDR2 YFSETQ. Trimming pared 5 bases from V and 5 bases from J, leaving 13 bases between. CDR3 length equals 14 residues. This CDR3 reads CASRGGAETGELFF. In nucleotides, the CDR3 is TGCGCCAGCAGGGGGGGGGCCGAGACCGGGGAGCTGTTTTTT.

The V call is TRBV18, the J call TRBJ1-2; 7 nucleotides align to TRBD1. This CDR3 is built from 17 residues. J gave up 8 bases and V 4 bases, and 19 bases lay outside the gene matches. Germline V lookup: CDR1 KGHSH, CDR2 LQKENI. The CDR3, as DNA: TGTGCCAGCTCACTAAACCCGGCGGCAGGGGGAGATCGGGGCTACACCTTC. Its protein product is CASSLNPAAGGDRGYTF. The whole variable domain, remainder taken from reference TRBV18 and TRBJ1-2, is NAGVMQNPRHLVRRRGQEARLRCSPMKGHSHVYWYRQLPEEGLKFMVYLQKENIIDESGMPKERFSAEFPKEGPSILRIQQVVRGDSAAYFCASSLNPAAGGDRGYTFGSGTRLTVV.

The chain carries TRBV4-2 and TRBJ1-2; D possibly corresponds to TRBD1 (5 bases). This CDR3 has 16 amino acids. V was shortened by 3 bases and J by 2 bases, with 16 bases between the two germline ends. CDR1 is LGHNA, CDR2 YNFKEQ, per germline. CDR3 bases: TGTGCCAGCAGCCAGCTGGAGGGGAGTCAGAACTATGGCTACACCTTC. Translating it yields CASSQLEGSQNYGYTF.

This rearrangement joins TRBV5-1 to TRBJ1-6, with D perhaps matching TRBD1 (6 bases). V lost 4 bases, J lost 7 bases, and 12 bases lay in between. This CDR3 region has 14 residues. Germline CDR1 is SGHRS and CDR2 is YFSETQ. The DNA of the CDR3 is TGCGCCAGCAGCCTGAGGGGGGCCAATTCACCCCTCCACTTT. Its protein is CASSLRGANSPLHF.

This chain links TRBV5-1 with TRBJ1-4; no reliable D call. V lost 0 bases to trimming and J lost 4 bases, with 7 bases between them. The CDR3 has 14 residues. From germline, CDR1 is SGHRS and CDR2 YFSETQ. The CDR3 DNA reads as TGCGCCAGCAGCTTGGGAGCGGTTAATGAAAAACTGTTTTTT. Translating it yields CASSLGAVNEKLFF. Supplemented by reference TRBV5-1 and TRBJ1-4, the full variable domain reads KAGVTQTPRYLIKTRGQQVTLSCSPISGHRSVSWYQQTPGQGLQFLFEYFSETQRNKGNFPGRFSGRQFSNSRSEMNVSTLELGDSALYLCASSLGAVNEKLFFGSGTQLSVL.

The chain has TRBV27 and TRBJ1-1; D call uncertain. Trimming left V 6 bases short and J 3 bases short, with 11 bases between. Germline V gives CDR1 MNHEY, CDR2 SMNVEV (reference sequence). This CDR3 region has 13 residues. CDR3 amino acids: CASSYLRDTEAFF. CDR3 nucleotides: TGTGCCAGCAGCTATTTGAGGGACACTGAAGCTTTCTTT.

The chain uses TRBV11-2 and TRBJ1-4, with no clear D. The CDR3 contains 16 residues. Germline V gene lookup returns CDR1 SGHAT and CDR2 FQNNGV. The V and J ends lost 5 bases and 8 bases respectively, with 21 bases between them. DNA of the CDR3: TGTGCCAGCAGCCTGTATGACCCGGCCGCGGGGGAAAAACTGTTTTTT. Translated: CASSLYDPAAGEKLFF.

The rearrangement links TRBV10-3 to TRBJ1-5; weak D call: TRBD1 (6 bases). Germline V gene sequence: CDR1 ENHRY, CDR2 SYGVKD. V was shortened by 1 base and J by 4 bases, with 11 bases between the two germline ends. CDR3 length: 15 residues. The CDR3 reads CAISEYRDTNQPQHF. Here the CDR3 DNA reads TGTGCCATCAGTGAGTACCGGGACACAAATCAGCCCCAGCATTTT.

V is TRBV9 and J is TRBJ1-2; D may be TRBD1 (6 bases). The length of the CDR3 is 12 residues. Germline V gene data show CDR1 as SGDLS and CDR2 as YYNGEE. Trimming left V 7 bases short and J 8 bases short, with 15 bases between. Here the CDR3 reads CASGGGARGYTF. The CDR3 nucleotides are TGTGCCAGCGGAGGGGGGGCGCGAGGCTACACCTTC.

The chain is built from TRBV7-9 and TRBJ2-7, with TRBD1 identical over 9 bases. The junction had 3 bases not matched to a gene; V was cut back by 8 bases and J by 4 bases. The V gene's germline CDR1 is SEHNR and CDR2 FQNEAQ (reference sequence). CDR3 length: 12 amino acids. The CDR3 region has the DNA TGTGCCAGCCGGGACAGGGCTTACGAGCAGTACTTC. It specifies CASRDRAYEQYF.

CDR3 DNA sequence: TGTGCCAGCAGTCAGAGCTCTGGAAACACCATATATTTT. Amino acid sequence: CASSQSSGNTIYF. The genes are TRBV28 and TRBJ1-3, with D uncertain. This CDR3 has 13 amino acids. Germline V CDR1 and CDR2: MDHEN, SYDVKM. V was trimmed by 5 bases and J by 0 bases, leaving 5 bases between them.

CDR3 sequence: CASRQTGLETQYF. For the CDR3, the DNA is TGTGCCAGCAGACAGACAGGGTTGGAGACCCAGTACTTC. The rearrangement uses TRBV27 and TRBJ2-5, with 7 bases identical to TRBD1. Germline V gene data show CDR1 as MNHEY and CDR2 as SMNVEV (reference sequence). V lost 6 bases, J lost 5 bases, and 6 bases stayed unmatched. This CDR3 contains 13 residues.

This chain's CDR3 is CASSGIRDTPGNTEAFF. In DNA, the CDR3 is TGTGCCAGTAGTGGAATCCGGGACACTCCTGGGAACACTGAAGCTTTCTTT. V gene TRBV19 combines with J gene TRBJ1-1, with D perhaps TRBD1 (6 bases). Trimming shortened V by 5 bases and J by 1 base, and 20 bases separated the two germline ends. This CDR3 is 17 amino acids long. Germline V gene lookup returns CDR1 LNHDA and CDR2 SQIVND (reference sequence).